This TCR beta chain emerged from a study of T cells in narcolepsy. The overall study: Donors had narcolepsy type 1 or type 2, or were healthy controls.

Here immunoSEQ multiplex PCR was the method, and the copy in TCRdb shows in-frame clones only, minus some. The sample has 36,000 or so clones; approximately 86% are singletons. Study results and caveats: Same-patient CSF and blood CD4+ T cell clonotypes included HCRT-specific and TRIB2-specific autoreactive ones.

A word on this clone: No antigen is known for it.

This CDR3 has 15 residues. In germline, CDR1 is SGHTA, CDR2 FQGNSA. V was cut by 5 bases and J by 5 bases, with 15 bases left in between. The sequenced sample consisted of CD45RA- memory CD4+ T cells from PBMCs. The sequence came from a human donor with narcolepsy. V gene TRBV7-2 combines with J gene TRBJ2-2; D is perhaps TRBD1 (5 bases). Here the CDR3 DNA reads TGTGCCAGCAGCCCATCGGCAGGGCGTACCGGGGAGCTGTTTTTT. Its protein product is CASSPSAGRTGELFF.